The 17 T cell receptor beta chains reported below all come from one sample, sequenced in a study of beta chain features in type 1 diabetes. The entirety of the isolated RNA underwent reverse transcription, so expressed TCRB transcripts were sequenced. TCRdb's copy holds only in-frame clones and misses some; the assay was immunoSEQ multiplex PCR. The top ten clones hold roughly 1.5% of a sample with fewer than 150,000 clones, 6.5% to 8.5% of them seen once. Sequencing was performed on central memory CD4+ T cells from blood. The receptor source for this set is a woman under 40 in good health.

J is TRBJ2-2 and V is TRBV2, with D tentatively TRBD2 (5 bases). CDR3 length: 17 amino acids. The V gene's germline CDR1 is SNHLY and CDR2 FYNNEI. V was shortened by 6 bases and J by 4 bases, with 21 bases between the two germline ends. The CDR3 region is CASRLGSLGISTGELFF. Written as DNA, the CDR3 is TGTGCCAGCAGACTGGGAAGCCTCGGGATATCCACCGGGGAGCTGTTTTTT.

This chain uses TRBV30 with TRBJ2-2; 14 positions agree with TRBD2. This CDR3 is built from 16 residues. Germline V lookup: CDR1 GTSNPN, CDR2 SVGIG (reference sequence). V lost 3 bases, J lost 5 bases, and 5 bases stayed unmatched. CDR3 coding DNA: TGTGCCTGGAGGGGACTAGCGGGAGCATCTACCGGGGAGCTGTTTTTT. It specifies CAWRGLAGASTGELFF.

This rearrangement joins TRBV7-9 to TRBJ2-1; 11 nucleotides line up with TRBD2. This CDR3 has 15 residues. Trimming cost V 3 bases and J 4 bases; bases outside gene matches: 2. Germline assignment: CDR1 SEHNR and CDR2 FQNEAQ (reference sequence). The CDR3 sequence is CASSFGTSGYNEQFF. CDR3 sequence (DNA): TGTGCCAGCAGCTTCGGGACTAGCGGTTACAATGAGCAGTTCTTC.

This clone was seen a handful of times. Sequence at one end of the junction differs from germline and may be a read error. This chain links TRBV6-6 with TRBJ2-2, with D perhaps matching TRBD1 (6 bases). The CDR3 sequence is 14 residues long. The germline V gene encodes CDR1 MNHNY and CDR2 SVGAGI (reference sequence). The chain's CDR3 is CAISDFEGAGELFF. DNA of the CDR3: TGTGCCATCAGTGATTTCGAGGGGGCCGGGGAGCTGTTTTTT.

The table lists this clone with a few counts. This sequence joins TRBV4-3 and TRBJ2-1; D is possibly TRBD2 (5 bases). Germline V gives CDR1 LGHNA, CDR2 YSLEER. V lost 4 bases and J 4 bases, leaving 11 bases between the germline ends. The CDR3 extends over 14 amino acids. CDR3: CASSRTSGYNEQFF. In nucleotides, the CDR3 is TGCGCCAGCAGCCGGACCAGCGGATACAATGAGCAGTTCTTC.

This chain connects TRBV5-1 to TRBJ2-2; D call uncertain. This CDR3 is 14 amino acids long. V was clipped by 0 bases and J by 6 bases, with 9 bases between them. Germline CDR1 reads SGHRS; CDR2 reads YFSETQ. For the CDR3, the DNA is TGCGCCAGCAGCTTGGGGCCGTTTGCCGGGGAGCTGTTTTTT. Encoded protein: CASSLGPFAGELFF.

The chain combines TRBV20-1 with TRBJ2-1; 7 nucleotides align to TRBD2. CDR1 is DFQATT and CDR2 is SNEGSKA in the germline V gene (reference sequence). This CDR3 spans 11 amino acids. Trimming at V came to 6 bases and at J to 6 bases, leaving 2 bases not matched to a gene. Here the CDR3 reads CSARGGNEQFF. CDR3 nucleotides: TGCAGTGCGCGCGGGGGCAATGAGCAGTTCTTC.

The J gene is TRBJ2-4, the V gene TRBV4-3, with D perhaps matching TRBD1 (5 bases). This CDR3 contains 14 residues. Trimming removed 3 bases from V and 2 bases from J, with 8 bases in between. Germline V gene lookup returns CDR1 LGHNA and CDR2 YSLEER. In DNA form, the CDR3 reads TGCGCCAGCAGCCAGTCGGACACCAAAAACATTCAGTACTTC. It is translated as CASSQSDTKNIQYF.

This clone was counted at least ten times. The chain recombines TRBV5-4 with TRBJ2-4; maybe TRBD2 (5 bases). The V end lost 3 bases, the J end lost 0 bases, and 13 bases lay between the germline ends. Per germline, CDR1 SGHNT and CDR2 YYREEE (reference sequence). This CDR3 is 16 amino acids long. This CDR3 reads CASSYRTGIAKNIQYF. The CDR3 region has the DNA TGTGCCAGCAGCTACCGGACGGGAATAGCCAAAAACATTCAGTACTTC.

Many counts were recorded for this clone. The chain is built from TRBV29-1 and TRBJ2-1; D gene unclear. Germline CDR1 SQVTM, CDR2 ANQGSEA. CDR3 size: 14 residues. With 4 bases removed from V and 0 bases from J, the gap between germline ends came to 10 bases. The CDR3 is CSVGSVGSYNEQFF. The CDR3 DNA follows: TGCAGCGTTGGGAGCGTGGGCTCCTACAATGAGCAGTTCTTC.

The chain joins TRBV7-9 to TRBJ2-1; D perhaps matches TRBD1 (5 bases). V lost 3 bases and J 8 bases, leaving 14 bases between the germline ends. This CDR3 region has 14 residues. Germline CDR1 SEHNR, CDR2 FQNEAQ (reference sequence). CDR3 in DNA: TGTGCCAGCAGCTTCTGGACAAATGGCCATGAGCAGTTCTTC. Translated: CASSFWTNGHEQFF.

The CDR3 DNA reads as TGTGCCAGCAGCCCCTTCGGGACAAAAAAAGAGACCCAGTACTTC. Encoded protein: CASSPFGTKKETQYF. The V gene is TRBV6-6, the J gene TRBJ2-5, with a tentative D call TRBD1 (6 bases). Germline loops: CDR1 MNHNY, CDR2 SVGAGI (reference sequence). Deletions cut 6 bases from V and 3 bases from J, with 17 bases between. The CDR3 spans 15 residues.

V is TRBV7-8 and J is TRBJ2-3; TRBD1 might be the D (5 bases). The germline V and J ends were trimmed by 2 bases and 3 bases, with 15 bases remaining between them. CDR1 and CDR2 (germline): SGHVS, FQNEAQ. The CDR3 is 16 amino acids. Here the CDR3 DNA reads TGTGCCAGCAGCTTACGCAGGGATGGGATAACAGATACGCAGTATTTT. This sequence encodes CASSLRRDGITDTQYF.

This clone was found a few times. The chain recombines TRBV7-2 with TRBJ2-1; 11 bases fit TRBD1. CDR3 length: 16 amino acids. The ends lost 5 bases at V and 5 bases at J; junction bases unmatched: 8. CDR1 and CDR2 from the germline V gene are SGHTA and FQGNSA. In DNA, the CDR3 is TGTGCCAGCAGCCCTGGCGGGACAGGGGGGAACAATGAGCAGTTCTTC. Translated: CASSPGGTGGNNEQFF.

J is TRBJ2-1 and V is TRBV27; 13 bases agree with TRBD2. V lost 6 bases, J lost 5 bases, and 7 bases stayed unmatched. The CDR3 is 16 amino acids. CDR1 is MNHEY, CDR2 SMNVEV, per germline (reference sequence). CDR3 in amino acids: CASRRLAGGTNNEQFF. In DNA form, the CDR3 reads TGTGCCAGCAGGAGACTAGCGGGAGGTACCAACAATGAGCAGTTCTTC.

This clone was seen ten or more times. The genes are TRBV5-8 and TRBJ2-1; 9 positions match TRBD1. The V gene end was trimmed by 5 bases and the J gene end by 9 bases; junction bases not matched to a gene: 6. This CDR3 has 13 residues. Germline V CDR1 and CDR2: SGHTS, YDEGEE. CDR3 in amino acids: CASRRQGVSEQFF. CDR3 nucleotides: TGTGCCAGCAGGCGACAGGGGGTGAGTGAGCAGTTCTTC. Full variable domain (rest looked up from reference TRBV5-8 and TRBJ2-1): EAGVTQSPTHLIKTRGQQATLRCSPISGHTSVYWYQQALGLGLQFLLWYDEGEERNRGNFPPRFSGRQFPNYSSELNVNALELEDSALYLCASRRQGVSEQFFGPGTRLTVL.

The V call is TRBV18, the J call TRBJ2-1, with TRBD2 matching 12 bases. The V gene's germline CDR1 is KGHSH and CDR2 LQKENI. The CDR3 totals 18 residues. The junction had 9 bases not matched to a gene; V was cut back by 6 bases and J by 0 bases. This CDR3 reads CASSRLAGVQSSYNEQFF. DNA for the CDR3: TGTGCCAGCTCGCGACTAGCGGGAGTTCAAAGCTCCTACAATGAGCAGTTCTTC. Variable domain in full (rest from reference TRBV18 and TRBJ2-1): NAGVMQNPRHLVRRRGQEARLRCSPMKGHSHVYWYRQLPEEGLKFMVYLQKENIIDESGMPKERFSAEFPKEGPSILRIQQVVRGDSAAYFCASSRLAGVQSSYNEQFFGPGTRLTVL.